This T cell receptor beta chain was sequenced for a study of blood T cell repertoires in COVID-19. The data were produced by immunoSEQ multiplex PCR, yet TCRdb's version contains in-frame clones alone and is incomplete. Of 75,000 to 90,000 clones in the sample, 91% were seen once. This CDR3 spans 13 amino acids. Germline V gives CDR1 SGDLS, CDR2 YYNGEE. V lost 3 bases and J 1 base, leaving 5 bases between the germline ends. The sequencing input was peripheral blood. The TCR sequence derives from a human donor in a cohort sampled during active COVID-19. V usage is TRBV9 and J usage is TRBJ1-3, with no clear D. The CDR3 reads CASSATSGNTIYF. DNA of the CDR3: TGTGCCAGCAGCGCGACATCTGGAAACACCATATATTTT. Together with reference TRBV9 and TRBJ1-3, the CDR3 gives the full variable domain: DSGVTQTPKHLITATGQRVTLRCSPRSGDLSVYWYQQSLDQGLQFLIQYYNGEERAKGNILERFSAQQFPDLHSELNLSSLELGDSALYFCASSATSGNTIYFGEGSWLTVV.